These 15 T cell receptor beta chains originate from one sample sequenced in a study of molecular identifiers for immune sequencing clone quantification. TCRdb redid the calling of the PCR reads with MiXCR, one entry per CDR3 protein. The data show just under 650,000 distinct CDR3 sequences, 15% to 20% seen once. Sequenced input: naive CD8+ T cells from blood, with Jurkat cell RNA spiked in. Subset described: FACS-sorted CD8+CD4-CCR7+CD45RA+ naive T cells. These receptor sequences come from a human donor in good health. Some libraries in this study had Jurkat cell RNA spiked in.

The CDR3 bases are TGCGCCAGCAGCCAAGATCGACAGGGAGGAGACACCATATATTTT. It is translated as CASSQDRQGGDTIYF. The rearrangement joins TRBV4-3 to TRBJ1-3; the match to TRBD1 covers 7 bases. Per germline, CDR1 LGHNA and CDR2 YSLEER. This CDR3 has 15 residues. The ends lost 0 bases at V and 8 bases at J; junction bases unmatched: 7.

This clonotype came up a few times. The chain combines TRBV7-9 with TRBJ2-5; TRBD1 is a possible D gene (6 bases). This CDR3 region has 14 residues. V was shortened by 5 bases and J by 7 bases, with 17 bases between the two germline ends. The germline V gene has CDR1 SEHNR and CDR2 FQNEAQ (reference sequence). The CDR3 sequence is CASSARDTRGTQYF. The CDR3 DNA reads as TGTGCCAGCAGCGCCCGGGACACCCGGGGGACCCAGTACTTC. Full variable domain (missing parts from reference TRBV7-9 and TRBJ2-5): DTGVSQNPRHKITKRGQNVTFRCDPISEHNRLYWYRQTLGQGPEFLTYFQNEAQLEKSRLLSDRFSAERPKGSFSTLEIQRTEQGDSAMYLCASSARDTRGTQYFGPGTRLLVL.

This chain uses TRBV13 with TRBJ2-1, with 8 bases matching TRBD1. V shed 5 bases, J shed 6 bases, and the junction held 9 bases outside the gene matches. This CDR3 spans 15 amino acids. Germline V gene data show CDR1 as PRHDT and CDR2 as FYEKMQ (reference sequence). CDR3 nucleotide sequence: TGTGCCAGCAGCGGAGGGACAGGACCTTCCAATGAGCAGTTCTTC. Amino acid sequence: CASSGGTGPSNEQFF. Full variable domain (outside the CDR3, taken from reference TRBV13 and TRBJ2-1): AAGVIQSPRHLIKEKRETATLKCYPIPRHDTVYWYQQGPGQDPQFLISFYEKMQSDKGSIPDRFSAQQFSDYHSELNMSSLELGDSALYFCASSGGTGPSNEQFFGPGTRLTVL.

The chain uses TRBV4-1 and TRBJ2-2; D ambiguous. V gave up 1 base and J gave up 9 bases, with 15 bases separating them. CDR1 and CDR2 from the germline V gene are MGHRA and YSYEKL. The CDR3 loop spans 15 amino acids. Written as DNA, the CDR3 is TGCGCCAGCAGCCAAGGCGTCTCCCTTAGGTGGGAGCTGTTTTTT. Encoded protein: CASSQGVSLRWELFF.

This clonotype was picked up a small number of times. A much larger clonotype is one base distant, so this may be a read error. CDR3 nucleotide sequence: TGCAGTGCTAGCTATGGAGCGAGCACTGAAGCTTTCTTT. Its translation: CSASYGASTEAFF. J is TRBJ1-1 and V is TRBV20-1; D is ambiguous. This CDR3 comprises 13 residues. V was shortened by 3 bases and J by 4 bases, with 12 bases between the two germline ends. Germline V gene data show CDR1 as DFQATT and CDR2 as SNEGSKA (reference sequence).

This clonotype was seen ten or more times. CDR3 residues: CARDRDNNTDTQYF. The CDR3, as DNA: TGTGCCAGGGACCGGGACAATAACACAGATACGCAGTATTTT. The chain recombines TRBV2 with TRBJ2-3; D might be TRBD1 (6 bases). Deletions cut 9 bases from V and 2 bases from J, with 15 bases between. This CDR3 has 14 residues. Germline V gives CDR1 SNHLY, CDR2 FYNNEI.

This clonotype was seen at least ten times. The rearrangement uses TRBV19 and TRBJ2-3; 8 positions match TRBD2. Trimming at V came to 3 bases and at J to 3 bases, leaving 5 bases not matched to a gene. The CDR3 extends over 15 amino acids. CDR1 LNHDA and CDR2 SQIVND come from the germline V gene (reference sequence). For the CDR3, the DNA is TGTGCCAGTAGTATGGCGGGGGGCTGGACAGATACGCAGTATTTT. It encodes CASSMAGGWTDTQYF.

The table lists this clonotype with many counts. This chain uses TRBV29-1 with TRBJ2-7; TRBD1 matches 8 bases. Germline V lookup: CDR1 SQVTM, CDR2 ANQGSEA. With 5 bases clipped from V and 4 bases from J, the junction kept 7 bases outside the gene matches. The length of the CDR3 is 13 residues. The CDR3 DNA reads TGCAGCGTTTCCTCCCAGGGGGCTTACGAGCAGTACTTC. It translates to CSVSSQGAYEQYF.

About this clonotype itself: A much larger clonotype is one base distant, so this may be a read error. The chain carries TRBV20-1 and TRBJ2-7; maybe TRBD1 (6 bases). The germline V and J ends were trimmed by 7 bases and 2 bases, with 15 bases remaining between them. Germline assignment: CDR1 DFQATT and CDR2 SNEGSKA (reference sequence). This CDR3 is built from 13 residues. CDR3 nucleotides: TGCAGTGGTCAGGGGAACAGGACCTACGAGCAGTACTTC. Translating gives CSGQGNRTYEQYF.

As to this clonotype: A much larger clone differs by one base, so this may be a read error. V gene TRBV6-6 combines with J gene TRBJ1-3, with no clear D. CDR3 length: 15 amino acids. Per germline, CDR1 MNHNY and CDR2 SVGAGI (reference sequence). The CDR3: CASSAAGNSGNIIYF. CDR3 DNA: TGTGCCAGCAGCGCGGCGGGAAACTCTGGAAACATCATATATTTT.

This clonotype was observed many times. The genes are TRBV28 and TRBJ2-3; tentative D call: TRBD2 (6 bases). Trimming stripped 3 bases from V and 2 bases from J, with 21 bases between. The CDR3 contains 18 residues. Germline V gives CDR1 MDHEN, CDR2 SYDVKM. CDR3 sequence (DNA): TGTGCCAGCAGTTTTACCGGGGAGGACCCGCGCTACACAGATACGCAGTATTTT. It specifies CASSFTGEDPRYTDTQYF.

This clonotype has more than one count but fewer than ten. The J gene is TRBJ2-7, the V gene TRBV11-1; D gene unclear. The ends were cut back, 4 bases at V and 3 bases at J, with 16 bases in the middle. This CDR3 spans 15 amino acids. CDR1 is SGHAT and CDR2 is FQDESV in the germline V gene (reference sequence). Written as DNA, the CDR3 is TGTGCCAGCAGCTATGACGGTCGATTGCGCTACGAGCAGTACTTC. This codes for CASSYDGRLRYEQYF.

This clonotype has at least ten counts. This chain links TRBV5-6 with TRBJ2-7; 8 nucleotides agree with TRBD1. With V trimmed by 3 bases and J by 6 bases, 5 bases remained unmatched. The CDR3 contains 13 residues. Germline V gives CDR1 SGHDT, CDR2 YYEEEE. The chain's CDR3 is CASSWVTGAEQYF. In DNA form, the CDR3 reads TGTGCCAGCAGCTGGGTGACAGGGGCCGAGCAGTACTTC.

This clonotype was found many times. The chain recombines TRBV7-9 with TRBJ2-1, with a tentative D call TRBD2 (6 bases). The germline gives CDR1 SEHNR, CDR2 FQNEAQ (reference sequence). The CDR3 is made up of 15 amino acids. V was shortened by 4 bases and J by 8 bases, with 18 bases between the two germline ends. CDR3 DNA sequence: TGTGCCAGCAGCTCCACCCCTAGTAGCGGACATGAGCAGTTCTTC. It translates to CASSSTPSSGHEQFF.

This clonotype was detected many times. The V call is TRBV7-9, the J call TRBJ2-7; D ambiguous. CDR3 size: 14 residues. Germline V lookup: CDR1 SEHNR, CDR2 FQNEAQ (reference sequence). V was clipped by 1 base and J by 2 bases, with 9 bases between them. The CDR3 spells CASSLGIETYEQYF. DNA for the CDR3: TGTGCCAGCAGCTTAGGGATAGAAACCTACGAGCAGTACTTC.